This T cell receptor (beta chain) was identified in a study of beta chain features in type 1 diabetes. General study points: An over-representation of cells with high TCR expression could result from cDNA sequencing. The study found moderately but significantly shorter TCRB CDR3s in all four CD4+ subsets of Type 1 diabetes patients. Small HLA sub-analyses could not settle whether HLA shapes TCRB rearrangement.

The entirety of the isolated RNA underwent reverse transcription, so expressed TCRB transcripts were sequenced. Sequencing was performed with immunoSEQ multiplex PCR; in TCRdb, only in-frame clones are kept and a portion is missing. This table holds 680,000 or so clones, around an eighth found once. As concerns this clone: Its cognate antigen is unknown.

Via the markers CD45RO/CCR7/CD25/CD127/CD95/CD27, stem cell-like memory, regulatory, central memory and naive CD4+ cells were sorted. Sorting produced populations that all topped 98% purity. CDR3 size: 12 residues. Deletions cut 4 bases from V and 5 bases from J, with 8 bases between. Germline CDR1 reads SGDLS; CDR2 reads YYNGEE. Specimen: naive CD4+ T cells from blood. V usage is TRBV9 and J usage is TRBJ2-3; D gene ambiguous. The receptor was isolated from a man aged 18 to 30 with type 1 diabetes. CDR3 amino acids: CASSPRGDTQYF. Written as DNA, the CDR3 is TGTGCCAGCAGCCCCCGAGGAGATACGCAGTATTTT.